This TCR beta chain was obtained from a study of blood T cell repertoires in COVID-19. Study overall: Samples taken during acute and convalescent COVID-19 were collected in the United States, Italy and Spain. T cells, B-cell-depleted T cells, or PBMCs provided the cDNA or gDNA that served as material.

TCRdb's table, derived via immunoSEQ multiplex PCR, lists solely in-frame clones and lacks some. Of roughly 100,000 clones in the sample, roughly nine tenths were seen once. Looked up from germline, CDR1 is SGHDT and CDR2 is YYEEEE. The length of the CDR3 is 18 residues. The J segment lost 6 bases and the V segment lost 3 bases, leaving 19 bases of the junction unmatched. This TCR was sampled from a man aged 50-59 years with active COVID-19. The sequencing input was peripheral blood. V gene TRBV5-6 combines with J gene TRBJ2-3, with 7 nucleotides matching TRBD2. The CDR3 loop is CASSSPGLAGHERDTQYF. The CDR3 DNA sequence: TGTGCCAGCAGCTCCCCGGGGTTAGCGGGTCATGAGAGGGATACGCAGTATTTT.